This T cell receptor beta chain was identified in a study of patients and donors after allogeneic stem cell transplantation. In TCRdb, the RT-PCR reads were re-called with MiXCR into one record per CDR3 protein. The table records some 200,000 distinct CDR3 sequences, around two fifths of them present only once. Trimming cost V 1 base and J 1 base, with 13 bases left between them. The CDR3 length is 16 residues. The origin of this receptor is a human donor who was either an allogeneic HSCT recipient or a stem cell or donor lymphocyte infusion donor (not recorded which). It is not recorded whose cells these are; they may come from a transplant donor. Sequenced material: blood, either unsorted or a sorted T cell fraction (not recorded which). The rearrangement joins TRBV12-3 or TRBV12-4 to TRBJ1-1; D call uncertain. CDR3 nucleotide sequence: TGTGCCAGCAGTTTAGGGTCCGGGTCCTCGAACACTGAAGCTTTCTTT. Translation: CASSLGSGSSNTEAFF.